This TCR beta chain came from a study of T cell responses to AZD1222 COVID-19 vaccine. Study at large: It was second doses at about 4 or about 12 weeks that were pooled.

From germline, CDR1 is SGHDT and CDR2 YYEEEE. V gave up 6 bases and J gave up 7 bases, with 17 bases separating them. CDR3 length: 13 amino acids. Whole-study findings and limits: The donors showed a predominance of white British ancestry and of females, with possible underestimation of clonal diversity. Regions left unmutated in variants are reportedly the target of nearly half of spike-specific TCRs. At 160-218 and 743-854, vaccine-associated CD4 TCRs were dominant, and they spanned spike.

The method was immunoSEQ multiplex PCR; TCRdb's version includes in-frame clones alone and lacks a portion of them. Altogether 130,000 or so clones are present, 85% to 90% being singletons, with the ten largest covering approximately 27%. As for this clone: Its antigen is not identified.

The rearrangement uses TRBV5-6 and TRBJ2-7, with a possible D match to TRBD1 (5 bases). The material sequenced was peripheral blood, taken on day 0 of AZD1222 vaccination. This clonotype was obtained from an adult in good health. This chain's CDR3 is CASNQGGAREQYF. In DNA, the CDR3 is TGTGCCAGCAACCAGGGTGGGGCTCGGGAGCAGTACTTC. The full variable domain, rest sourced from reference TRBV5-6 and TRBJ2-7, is DAGVTQSPTHLIKTRGQQVTLRCSPKSGHDTVSWYQQALGQGPQFIFQYYEEEERQRGNFPDRFSGHQFPNYSSELNVNALLLGDSALYLCASNQGGAREQYFGPGTRLTVT.